Below, one TCR beta chain is given with its context. The antigen remains undetermined. The sample belongs to a study of T cell responses to AZD1222 COVID-19 vaccine. Overall study results and limits: Spike-specific TCR breadth and depth went up after people got two AZD1222 doses. Just six people given AZD1222 tested seropositive at baseline. Clonal diversity was possibly underestimated, and the donors were mostly white British, with more females.

Libraries were prepared by immunoSEQ multiplex PCR; TCRdb keeps only in-frame clonotypes and omits some of them. The data show around 110,000 clones, roughly 92% seen once. CDR3 length: 14 amino acids. CDR1 and CDR2 (germline): SGHNT, YYREEE (reference sequence). V lost 1 base and J 3 bases, leaving 9 bases between the germline ends. The chain employs TRBV5-4 and TRBJ2-3, with D uncertain. The sequenced sample was peripheral blood, obtained on day 0 of AZD1222 vaccination. The source of this sequence is an adult in good health. CDR3 in amino acids: CASSLSGRTDTQYF. CDR3 DNA: TGTGCCAGCAGCTTGTCCGGGCGAACAGATACGCAGTATTTT.